Sequencing of this TCR beta chain was carried out in a study of blood T cell repertoires in COVID-19. Study background: From the United States, Italy and Spain came samples of acute and convalescent COVID-19. T cells, B-cell-depleted T cells, or PBMCs provided the cDNA or gDNA that served as material.

Original analysis: How many nucleated cells were present was estimated from reference gene primer amplification. TCRdb's table, derived via immunoSEQ multiplex PCR, lists solely in-frame clones and lacks some. The DNA was the basis for D and trimming; V, J and clone size are from that table. This table has 250,000 to 350,000 clones, 88% appearing once. Germline V lookup: CDR1 LGHDT, CDR2 YNNKEL (reference sequence). This CDR3 region has 11 residues. V lost 8 bases, J lost 6 bases, and 11 bases lay in between. Patients at the Seattle site were enrolled during active infection and followed longitudinally.

This sequence originates from a woman in her 30s with COVID-19, enrolled during active disease. Sequenced input: peripheral blood. The chain uses TRBV3-1 (or the pseudogene TRBV3-2) and TRBJ2-7; TRBD1 might be the D (5 bases). CDR3 nucleotides: TGTGCCAGCGGTGGGCAGGGCGAGCAGTACTTC. This encodes CASGGQGEQYF.